This is a list of T cell receptor beta chains from one sample in a study of low-dose radiotherapy and immunotherapy resistance in tumors. MiXCR, run by TCRdb on the reads, gives a single entry per CDR3 protein. The sample lists tens of thousands of distinct CDR3 sequences; more than 20% were seen once. Specimen: PBMCs, collected before treatment. Receptor source: a male donor with rectosigmoid adenocarcinoma. The CDR3 runs from the conserved cysteine through the conserved F or W. D genes are given only for firm matches. Some rows mark clone size as missing; the rest say once, few, many or name a class of expanded clone.

v_call: TRBV28; clone_size: many; j_call: TRBJ2-1; d_call: NA; cdr3_aa: CASSLGPGGPYNEQFF; cdr3_nt: TGTGCCAGCAGTTTAGGGCCAGGGGGGCCTTACAATGAGCAGTTCTTC
v_call: TRBV6-6; clone_size: NA; j_call: TRBJ1-2; d_call: NA; cdr3_aa: CASWAAGRADGYTF; cdr3_nt: TGTGCCAGCTGGGCCGCGGGCAGGGCGGACGGCTACACCTTC
v_call: TRBV6-8; clone_size: many; j_call: TRBJ1-6; d_call: NA; cdr3_aa: CASSVYSTGSNSPLHF; cdr3_nt: TGTGCCAGCAGTGTCTACTCGACAGGATCCAATTCACCCCTCCACTTT
v_call: TRBV4-1; clone_size: many; j_call: TRBJ2-2; d_call: NA; cdr3_aa: CASSQDPAATGELFF; cdr3_nt: TGCGCCAGCAGCCAAGACCCCGCCGCCACCGGGGAGCTGTTTTTT
v_call: TRBV30; clone_size: many; j_call: TRBJ2-7; d_call: NA; cdr3_aa: CAWSVGGNEQYF; cdr3_nt: TGTGCCTGGAGTGTAGGGGGGAACGAGCAGTACTTC
v_call: TRBV28; clone_size: many; j_call: TRBJ2-6; d_call: NA; cdr3_aa: CASSLRDGRGSGANVLTF; cdr3_nt: TGTGCCAGCAGTCTACGTGACGGGAGAGGGTCTGGGGCCAACGTCCTGACTTTC
v_call: TRBV5-1; clone_size: many; j_call: TRBJ2-1; d_call: TRBD1; cdr3_aa: CASSPGQTDYNEQFF; cdr3_nt: TGCGCCAGCAGTCCGGGACAGACCGACTACAATGAGCAGTTCTTC
v_call: TRBV6-2/TRBV6-3; clone_size: many; j_call: TRBJ2-3; d_call: TRBD2; cdr3_aa: CASSSSGGGPDTQYF; cdr3_nt: TGTGCCAGCAGTTCTAGCGGGGGGGGGCCAGATACGCAGTATTTT
v_call: TRBV6-1; clone_size: NA; j_call: TRBJ2-1; d_call: NA; cdr3_aa: CASSEGQGSSYNEQFF; cdr3_nt: TGTGCCAGCAGTGAAGGTCAGGGCAGCTCCTACAATGAGCAGTTCTTC
v_call: TRBV28; clone_size: many; j_call: TRBJ2-3; d_call: NA; cdr3_aa: CASSSISGGAPDTQYF; cdr3_nt: TGTGCCAGCAGTTCCATTAGCGGTGGGGCCCCAGATACGCAGTATTTT
v_call: TRBV20-1; clone_size: many; j_call: TRBJ2-7; d_call: NA; cdr3_aa: CSAGGLPYEQYF; cdr3_nt: TGCAGTGCGGGCGGGTTACCCTACGAGCAGTACTTC
v_call: TRBV27; clone_size: many; j_call: TRBJ2-7; d_call: NA; cdr3_aa: CASIAGWGSYEQYF; cdr3_nt: TGTGCCAGCATCGCCGGGTGGGGATCCTACGAGCAGTACTTC
v_call: TRBV6-2/TRBV6-3; clone_size: many; j_call: TRBJ2-7; d_call: TRBD1; cdr3_aa: CASSHTGGGYEQYF; cdr3_nt: TGTGCCAGCAGTCATACAGGGGGTGGGTACGAGCAGTACTTC
v_call: TRBV5-1; clone_size: many; j_call: TRBJ1-2; d_call: NA; cdr3_aa: CASSLGREIYGYTF; cdr3_nt: TGCGCCAGCAGCTTGGGGCGGGAGATCTATGGCTACACCTTC
v_call: TRBV19; clone_size: NA; j_call: TRBJ2-5; d_call: NA; cdr3_aa: CASNPGSRTQETQYF; cdr3_nt: TGTGCCAGTAACCCCGGGTCGAGAACCCAAGAGACCCAGTACTTC
v_call: TRBV20-1; clone_size: many; j_call: TRBJ2-3; d_call: TRBD2; cdr3_aa: CSARDVRRGATDTQYF; cdr3_nt: TGCAGTGCTAGAGATGTTAGGCGGGGGGCGACAGATACGCAGTATTTT
v_call: TRBV28; clone_size: many; j_call: TRBJ2-3; d_call: TRBD2; cdr3_aa: CASIGGGLDTQYF; cdr3_nt: TGTGCCAGCATTGGGGGAGGGCTAGATACGCAGTATTTT
v_call: TRBV19; clone_size: many; j_call: TRBJ2-7; d_call: NA; cdr3_aa: CASSEGWRGTYEQYF; cdr3_nt: TGTGCCAGTAGTGAGGGGTGGAGAGGTACCTACGAGCAGTACTTC
v_call: TRBV5-1; clone_size: many; j_call: TRBJ2-7; d_call: TRBD2; cdr3_aa: CASSPGGGSYEQYF; cdr3_nt: TGCGCCAGCAGCCCGGGAGGCGGCTCCTACGAGCAGTACTTC
v_call: TRBV5-1; clone_size: many; j_call: TRBJ2-1; d_call: TRBD1; cdr3_aa: CASSLEGQPYNEQFF; cdr3_nt: TGCGCCAGCAGCTTGGAGGGACAGCCTTACAATGAGCAGTTCTTC
v_call: TRBV4-3; clone_size: many; j_call: TRBJ2-5; d_call: NA; cdr3_aa: CASSPGPTSIETQYF; cdr3_nt: TGCGCCAGCAGCCCCGGGCCGACGAGTATCGAGACCCAGTACTTC
v_call: TRBV7-2; clone_size: many; j_call: TRBJ2-5; d_call: NA; cdr3_aa: CASSPTQDSLETQYF; cdr3_nt: TGTGCCAGCAGCCCCACCCAGGACAGTCTAGAGACCCAGTACTTC
v_call: TRBV7-2; clone_size: many; j_call: TRBJ1-3; d_call: NA; cdr3_aa: CASSLAQVPGNTIYF; cdr3_nt: TGTGCCAGCAGCTTAGCCCAGGTGCCTGGAAACACCATATATTTT
v_call: TRBV29-1; clone_size: NA; j_call: TRBJ2-1; d_call: NA; cdr3_aa: CSVLGVAREQFF; cdr3_nt: TGCAGCGTCCTCGGTGTTGCGCGGGAGCAGTTCTTC